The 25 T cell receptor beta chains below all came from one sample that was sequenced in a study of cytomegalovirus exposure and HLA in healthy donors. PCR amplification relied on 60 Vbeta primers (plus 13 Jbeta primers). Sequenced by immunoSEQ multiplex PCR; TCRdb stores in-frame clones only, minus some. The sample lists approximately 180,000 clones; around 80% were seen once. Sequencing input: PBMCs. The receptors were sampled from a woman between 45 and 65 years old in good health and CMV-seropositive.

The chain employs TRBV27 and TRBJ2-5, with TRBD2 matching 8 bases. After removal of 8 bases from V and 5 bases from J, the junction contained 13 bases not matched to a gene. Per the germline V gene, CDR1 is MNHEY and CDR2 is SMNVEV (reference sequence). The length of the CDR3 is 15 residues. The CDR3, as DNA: TGTGCCAGCGTCCCGGGGGCGGGGGGCTTTGAGACCCAGTACTTC. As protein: CASVPGAGGFETQYF.

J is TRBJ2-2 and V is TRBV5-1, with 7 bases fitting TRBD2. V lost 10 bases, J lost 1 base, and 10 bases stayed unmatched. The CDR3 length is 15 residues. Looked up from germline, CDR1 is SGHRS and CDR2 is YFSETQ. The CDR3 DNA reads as TGCGCCGCCGGGCGGGGGAGTTGGAACACCGGGGAGCTGTTTTTT. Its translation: CAAGRGSWNTGELFF.

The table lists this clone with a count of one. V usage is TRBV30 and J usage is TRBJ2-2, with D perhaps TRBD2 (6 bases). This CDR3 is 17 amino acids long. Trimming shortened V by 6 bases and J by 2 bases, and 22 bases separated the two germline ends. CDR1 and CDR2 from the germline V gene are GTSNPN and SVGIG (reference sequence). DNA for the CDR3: TGTGCCTGTCTAAACCTCTGGAGGGGCCCTAACACCGGGGAGCTGTTTTTT. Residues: CACLNLWRGPNTGELFF.

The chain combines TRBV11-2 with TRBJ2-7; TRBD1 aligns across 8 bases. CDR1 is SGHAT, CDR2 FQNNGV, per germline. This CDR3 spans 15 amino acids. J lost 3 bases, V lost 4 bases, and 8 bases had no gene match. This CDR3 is CASSSDRGFVYEQYF. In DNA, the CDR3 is TGTGCCAGCAGCTCTGACAGGGGTTTCGTCTACGAGCAGTACTTC.

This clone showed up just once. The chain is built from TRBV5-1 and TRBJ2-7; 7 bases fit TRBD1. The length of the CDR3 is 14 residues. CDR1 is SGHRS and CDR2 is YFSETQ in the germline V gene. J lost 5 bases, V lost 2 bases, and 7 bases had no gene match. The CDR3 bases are TGCGCCAGCAGCTTTCAGGGGGTAGTTGACGAGCAGTACTTC. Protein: CASSFQGVVDEQYF.

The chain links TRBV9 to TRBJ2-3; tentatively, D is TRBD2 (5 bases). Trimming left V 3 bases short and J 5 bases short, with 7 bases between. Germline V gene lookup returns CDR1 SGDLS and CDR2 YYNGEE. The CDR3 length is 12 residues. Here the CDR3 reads CASSGTQDTQYF. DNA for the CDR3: TGTGCCAGCAGCGGGACTCAAGATACGCAGTATTTT.

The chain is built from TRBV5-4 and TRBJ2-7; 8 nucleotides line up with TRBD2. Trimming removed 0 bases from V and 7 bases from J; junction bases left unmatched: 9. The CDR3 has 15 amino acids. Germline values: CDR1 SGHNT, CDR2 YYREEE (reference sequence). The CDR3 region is CASSLGAGGLEEQYF. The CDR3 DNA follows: TGTGCCAGCAGCTTGGGGGCGGGGGGTCTCGAGGAGCAGTACTTC.

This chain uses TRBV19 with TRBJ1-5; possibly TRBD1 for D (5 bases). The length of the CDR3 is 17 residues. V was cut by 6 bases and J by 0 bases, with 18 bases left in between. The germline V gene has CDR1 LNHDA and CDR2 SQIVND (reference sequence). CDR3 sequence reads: CASSTGPKGGSNQPQHF. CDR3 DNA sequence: TGTGCCAGTAGCACGGGACCCAAGGGAGGTAGCAATCAGCCCCAGCATTTT.

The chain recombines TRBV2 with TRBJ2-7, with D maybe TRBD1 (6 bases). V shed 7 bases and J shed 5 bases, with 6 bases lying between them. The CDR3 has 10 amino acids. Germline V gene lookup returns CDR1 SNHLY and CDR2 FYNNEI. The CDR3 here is CASNRDEQYF. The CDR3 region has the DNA TGTGCCAGCAACAGGGACGAGCAGTACTTC.

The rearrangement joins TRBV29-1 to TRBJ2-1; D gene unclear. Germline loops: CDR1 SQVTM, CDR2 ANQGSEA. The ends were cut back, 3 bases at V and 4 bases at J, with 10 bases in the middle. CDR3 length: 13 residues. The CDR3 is CSVDTSSYNEQFF. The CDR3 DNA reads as TGCAGCGTTGATACCAGTTCGTACAATGAGCAGTTCTTC.

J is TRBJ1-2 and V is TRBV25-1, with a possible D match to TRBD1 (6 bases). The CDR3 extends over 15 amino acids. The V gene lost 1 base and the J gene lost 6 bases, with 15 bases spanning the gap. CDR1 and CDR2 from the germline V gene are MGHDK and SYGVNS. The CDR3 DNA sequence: TGTGCCAGCAGTGAATCTCACACAGGGTTGGATGGCTACACCTTC. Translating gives CASSESHTGLDGYTF.

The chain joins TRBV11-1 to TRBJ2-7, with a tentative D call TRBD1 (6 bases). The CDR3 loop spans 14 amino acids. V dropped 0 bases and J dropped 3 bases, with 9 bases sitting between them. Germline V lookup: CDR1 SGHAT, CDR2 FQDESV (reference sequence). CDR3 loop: CASSLAHRVYEQYF. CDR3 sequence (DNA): TGTGCCAGCAGCTTAGCGCACAGGGTCTACGAGCAGTACTTC.

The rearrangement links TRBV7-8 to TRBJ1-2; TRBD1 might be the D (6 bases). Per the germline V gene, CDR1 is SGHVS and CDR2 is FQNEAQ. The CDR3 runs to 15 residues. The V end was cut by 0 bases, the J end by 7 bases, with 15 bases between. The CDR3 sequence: CASSLASGVDFGYTF. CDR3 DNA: TGTGCCAGCAGCTTAGCCTCAGGGGTAGACTTTGGCTACACCTTC.

The CDR3 region is CASSRDRERNEPQHF. The CDR3 DNA is TGTGCCAGCAGCCGGGACAGGGAAAGGAACGAGCCCCAGCATTTT. The rearrangement uses TRBV16 and TRBJ1-5; 9 nucleotides align to TRBD1. The length of the CDR3 is 15 residues. Germline CDR1 and CDR2: KGHSY and FQNENV. V was pared by 4 bases and J by 8 bases, with 9 bases of the junction left unmatched.

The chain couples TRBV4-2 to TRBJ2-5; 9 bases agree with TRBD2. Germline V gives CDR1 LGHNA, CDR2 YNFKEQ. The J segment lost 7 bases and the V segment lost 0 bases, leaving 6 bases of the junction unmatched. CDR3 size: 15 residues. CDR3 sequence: CASSQEGGGAGTQYF. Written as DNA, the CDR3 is TGTGCCAGCAGCCAAGAGGGCGGGGGGGCTGGGACCCAGTACTTC.

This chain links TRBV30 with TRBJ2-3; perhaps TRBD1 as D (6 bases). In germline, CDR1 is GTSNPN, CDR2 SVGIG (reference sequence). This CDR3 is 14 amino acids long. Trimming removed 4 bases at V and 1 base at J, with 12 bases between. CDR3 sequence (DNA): TGTGCCTGGAACGCGGCAGGGGGCACAGATACGCAGTATTTT. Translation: CAWNAAGGTDTQYF.

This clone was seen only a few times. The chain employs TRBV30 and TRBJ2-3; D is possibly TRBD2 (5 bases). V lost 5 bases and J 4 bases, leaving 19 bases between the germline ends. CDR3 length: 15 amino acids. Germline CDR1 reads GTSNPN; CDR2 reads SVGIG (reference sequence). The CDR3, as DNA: TGTGCCTGGGGGGTTCAGGCGGCGGGCGCAGATACGCAGTATTTT. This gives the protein CAWGVQAAGADTQYF.

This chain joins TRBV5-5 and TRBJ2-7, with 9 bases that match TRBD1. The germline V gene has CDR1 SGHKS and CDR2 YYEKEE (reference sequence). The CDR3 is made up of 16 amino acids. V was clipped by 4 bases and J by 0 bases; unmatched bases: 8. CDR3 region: CASSLRGDRDSYEQYF. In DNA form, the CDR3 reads TGTGCCAGCAGCCTCAGGGGGGACAGGGACTCCTACGAGCAGTACTTC.

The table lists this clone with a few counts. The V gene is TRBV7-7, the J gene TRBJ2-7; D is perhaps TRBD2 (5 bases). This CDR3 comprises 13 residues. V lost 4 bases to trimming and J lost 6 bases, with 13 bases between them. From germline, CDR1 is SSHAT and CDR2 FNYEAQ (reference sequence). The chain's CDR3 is CASSSSDFSEQYF. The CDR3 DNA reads TGTGCCAGCAGCTCCTCGGACTTTTCCGAGCAGTACTTC. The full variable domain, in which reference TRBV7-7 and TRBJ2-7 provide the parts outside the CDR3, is GAGVSQSPRYKVTKRGQDVTLRCDPISSHATLYWYQQALGQGPEFLTYFNYEAQPDKSGLPSDRFSAERPEGSISTLTIQRTEQRDSAMYRCASSSSDFSEQYFGPGTRLTVT.

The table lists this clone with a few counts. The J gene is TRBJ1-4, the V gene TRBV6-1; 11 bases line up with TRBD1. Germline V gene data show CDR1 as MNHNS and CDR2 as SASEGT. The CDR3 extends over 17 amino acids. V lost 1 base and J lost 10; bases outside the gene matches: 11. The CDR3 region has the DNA TGTGCCAGCAGTGAAGTGCTAGGACAGGGGGCGCGCGGAAAACTGTTTTTT. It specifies CASSEVLGQGARGKLFF.

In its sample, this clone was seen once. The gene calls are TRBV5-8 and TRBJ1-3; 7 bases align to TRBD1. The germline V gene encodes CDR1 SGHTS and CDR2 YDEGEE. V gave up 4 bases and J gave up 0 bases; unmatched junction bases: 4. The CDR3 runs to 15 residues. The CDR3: CASSGWDSSGNTIYF. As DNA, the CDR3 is TGTGCCAGCAGCGGGTGGGACAGCTCTGGAAACACCATATATTTT.

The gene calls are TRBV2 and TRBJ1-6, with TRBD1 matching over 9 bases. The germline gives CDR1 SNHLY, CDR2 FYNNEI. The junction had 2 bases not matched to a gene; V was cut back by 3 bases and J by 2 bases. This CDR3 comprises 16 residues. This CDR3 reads CASSDGQGPYNSPLHF. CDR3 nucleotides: TGTGCCAGCAGTGATGGACAGGGGCCCTATAATTCACCCCTCCACTTT. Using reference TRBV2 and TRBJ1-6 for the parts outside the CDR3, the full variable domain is EPEVTQTPSHQVTQMGQEVILRCVPISNHLYFYWYRQILGQKVEFLVSFYNNEISEKSEIFDDQFSVERPDGSNFTLKIRSTKLEDSAMYFCASSDGQGPYNSPLHFGNGTRLTVT.

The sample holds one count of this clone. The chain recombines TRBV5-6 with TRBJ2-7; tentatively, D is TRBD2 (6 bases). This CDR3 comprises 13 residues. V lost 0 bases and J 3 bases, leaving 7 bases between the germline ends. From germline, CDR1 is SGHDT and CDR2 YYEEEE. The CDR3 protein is CASSLGGDYEQYF. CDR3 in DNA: TGTGCCAGCAGCTTGGGGGGGGACTACGAGCAGTACTTC.

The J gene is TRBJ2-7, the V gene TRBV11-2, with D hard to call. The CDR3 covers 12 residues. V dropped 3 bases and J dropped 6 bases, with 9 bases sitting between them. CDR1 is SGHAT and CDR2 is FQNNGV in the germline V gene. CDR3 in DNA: TGTGCCAGCAGCTTGTCGACGGGCGAGCAGTACTTC. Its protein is CASSLSTGEQYF.

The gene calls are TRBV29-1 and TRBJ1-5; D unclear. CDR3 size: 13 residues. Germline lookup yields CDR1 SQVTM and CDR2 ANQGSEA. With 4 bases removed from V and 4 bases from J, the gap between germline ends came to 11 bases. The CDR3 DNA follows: TGCAGCGTTGCGAGGGATCGGAATCAGCCCCAGCATTTT. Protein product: CSVARDRNQPQHF.